This T cell receptor beta chain originates from a study of blood T cells in healthy people across ages. It was with a sample-barcoded 5' primer and a J-beta primer mix that a second PCR of roughly 6 to 11 cycles was run. A single record per CDR3 protein comes from TCRdb applying MiXCR to the 5' RACE reads. The repertoire has approximately 780,000 distinct CDR3 sequences, around a quarter of them found once; the top ten carry roughly 3.1%. This CDR3 is built from 14 residues. V lost 2 bases to trimming and J lost 2 bases, with 8 bases between them. CDR1 is MNHNS and CDR2 is SASEGT in the germline V gene. This same sample was also taken into another study, of T cells of mothers and their children.

V is TRBV6-1 and J is TRBJ2-3; D unclear. The sample taken for sequencing was blood. This TCR was sampled from a boy younger than 18 in good health. The CDR3 is CASSESGLTDTQYF. CDR3 nucleotide sequence: TGTGCCAGCAGTGAAAGTGGCCTCACAGATACGCAGTATTTT.